These T cell receptor beta chains were read from a single sample in a study of blood T cell repertoires in COVID-19. Only in-frame clones appear in the TCRdb table, and some are missing; sequencing was by immunoSEQ multiplex PCR. Of approximately 150,000 clones listed, about 85% were seen once; the top ten hold over 5%. The sample taken for sequencing was peripheral blood. All receptors derive from a woman in her 50s with COVID-19, enrolled during active disease. CDR3s leave out the opening cysteine and the closing phenylalanine or tryptophan. Fields, in order: V gene, clone size, CDR3 protein. Clone size is stated in some rows and not others, as once, few, many or a class when expanded.

v_call: TRBV27
clone_size: many
cdr3_aa: ASSSRGQNNQPQH

v_call: TRBV5-1
clone_size: NA
cdr3_aa: ASRWTDIYEQY

v_call: TRBV2
clone_size: NA
cdr3_aa: ASTDVGRGEVGAF

v_call: TRBV2
clone_size: NA
cdr3_aa: ASSGASGVYNEQF

v_call: TRBV30
clone_size: few
cdr3_aa: AFRDRENYEQY

v_call: TRBV30
clone_size: NA
cdr3_aa: AWRRQGSNQPQH

v_call: TRBV27
clone_size: NA
cdr3_aa: ASKPTYTHSDADNTIY

v_call: TRBV10-3
clone_size: NA
cdr3_aa: AIRKPGQMNTEAF

v_call: TRBV5-1
clone_size: NA
cdr3_aa: ASSLAGGWADTQY

v_call: TRBV28
clone_size: NA
cdr3_aa: ASSLSPGQGNTEAF

v_call: TRBV7-3
clone_size: NA
cdr3_aa: ASSLSGGSYNEQF

v_call: TRBV5-4
clone_size: NA
cdr3_aa: ASSSGTGRVSEAF

v_call: TRBV2
clone_size: NA
cdr3_aa: ASSEGGIPYEQY

v_call: TRBV7-6
clone_size: NA
cdr3_aa: ASSLGNSGGNEQY